The sequence of this T cell receptor beta chain was determined in a study of T cell responses to AZD1222 COVID-19 vaccine (dated by TCRdb to about 2021). Regarding the research as a whole: Because spike-specific TCR depth and breadth did not differ between the two schedules, AZD1222 recipients who got a second dose at roughly 4 weeks were pooled with those who got a second dose at roughly 12 weeks. TCR sequencing covered some 250 trial participants: 207 given two doses of AZD1222 and 26 given two doses of MenACWY control vaccine. Enrollment into the trials was organized by age into subgroups of 18-55, 56-69 and 70-plus years, and those subgroups contained approximately 160, 26 and 62 TCR-sequenced participants, respectively. Broader findings and caveats from the paper: Most participants were white British and females outnumbered males, and the authors suggested that clonal diversity may have been underestimated. In the small 56-69-year group, the increase in depth fell short of significance, most likely because of low power. Conclusions about previously exposed vaccinees were limited because only a handful of AZD1222 recipients were SARS-CoV-2 seropositive at baseline. After two AZD1222 doses, spike-specific TCR breadth and depth were significantly higher than at day 0 and than in MenACWY recipients. Vaccine-associated CD4 TCRs spanned the whole spike protein, with dominant responses in regions 160-218 and 743-854. Nearly half of unique spike-specific TCRs reportedly recognized epitopes outside regions mutated in the B.1.351 and B.1.1.7 variants. No day 14 peak-response samples were available, so repertoires were characterized only after the peak T cell response.

The CDR3 regions of human TCRbeta chains were subjected to immunosequencing. As for how the authors treated the data: Repertoire TCRs were matched against a reference library of SARS-CoV-2-specific TCRs generated with the MIRA antigen-specificity platform. Breadth meant the fraction of unique TCRs that were SARS-CoV-2-associated, whereas depth meant the fraction of total T cells that were SARS-CoV-2-associated. Using the MIRA data, every spike-specific TCR was mapped to the spike region that the TCR reacted to and assigned to either a CD4 or a CD8 class. Log10-transformed breadth and depth values were compared by one-way ANOVA with Sidak's multiple comparisons tests. TCRdb limited this immuneACCESS table to in-frame rearrangements with V and J called. A share of clones is missing; checked studies link under half to unresolved V genes, and the rest is unexplained. The V and J calls and the clone size are those of that table, but D and trimming were determined from the DNA. The table for this sample lists roughly 120,000 clones; 86% of them were counted only once. 7.7% of the sample belongs to the ten largest clones.

Turning to this clone: Its antigen remains undetermined. The record has no base qualities; no much larger clone is one base away.

As encoded in the germline V gene (reference sequence), CDR1 is SEHNR while CDR2 is FQNEAQ. Counted from cysteine to phenylalanine, this CDR3 has 16 amino acids. Only CDR3 DNA is held: 48 bases, read in frame from base 1. Trimming takes 2 bases off V and 2 bases off J; junction bases not matched to a gene: 8. What the time point label conveys for this sample: baseline before first vaccination. The vaccinee samples were drawn from two UK trials, COV001 and COV002, one of which was a single-blind randomized controlled phase 2/3 trial testing AZD1222 (ChAdOx1 nCoV-19) in healthy adults. For TCRbeta chain sequencing, PBMC samples from trial participants were taken at day 0 and at day 28 after the second dose.

The receptor was derived from an adult in good health. Here the chain combines TRBV7-9 and TRBJ2-7; a stretch of 8 junction bases matches TRBD2. The specimen comprised peripheral blood, sampled on day 0 of AZD1222 vaccination. The CDR3 protein: CASSLLAGRDAYEQYF. The nucleotide sequence is given as TGTGCCAGCAGCTTACTAGCGGGCCGCGACGCCTACGAGCAGTACTTC. Reference TRBV7-9 and TRBJ2-7 proteins supply the regions before and after the CDR3; the full variable domain is: DTGVSQNPRHKITKRGQNVTFRCDPISEHNRLYWYRQTLGQGPEFLTYFQNEAQLEKSRLLSDRFSAERPKGSFSTLEIQRTEQGDSAMYLCASSLLAGRDAYEQYFGPGTRLTVT.